The clone carrying this T cell receptor beta chain was seen only a few times. Its target is unknown. Described time point: patch test 1, 2 weeks after DPC sensitization. As to treatment: therapeutic diphenylcyclopropenone sensitization with weekly scalp DPC. Suited to DPC and affected by alopecia, the donors ranged from 18 to 70 years old. Germline loops: CDR1 SNHLY, CDR2 FYNNEI. The CDR3 spans 18 residues. V was pared by 4 bases and J by 1 base, with 12 bases of the junction left unmatched. This entry belongs to a study of human T cells and chemical hapten exposure. Turning to the study itself: Sensitization was performed using 2% DPC on a roughly 2 cm by roughly 2 cm upper inner arm skin site. Throughout a study of approximately 25 weeks, patients underwent weekly scalp administration of diphenylcyclopropenone doses.

General study points: Expanded TCRs showed more large CDR3 clusters than pre-sensitization or healthy control sets.

TCRdb ran MiXCR on the RACE reads and lists one entry per CDR3 protein. The data show a few hundred thousand distinct CDR3 sequences, roughly 4.8% seen once. The sequenced sample was whole blood, obtained in connection with sensitization to the hapten diphenylcyclopropenone (DPC). This chain connects TRBV2 to TRBJ1-5; TRBD1 aligns across 8 bases. The sequence derives from a woman in her forties or fifties with alopecia areata. Some clones in this sample may be carry-over from other donors' samples. CDR3 coding DNA: TGTGCCAGCAGTGGGCCTGGACAGGGATCAAGAAGCAATCAGCCCCAGCATTTT. Its protein product is CASSGPGQGSRSNQPQHF.